This T cell receptor (beta chain) was recorded in a study of T-cell reconstitution after alpha-beta-depleted transplantation in children. The CDR3 length is 13 residues. The germline V gene has CDR1 SGHRS and CDR2 YFSETQ. V lost 0 bases to trimming and J lost 8 bases, with 11 bases between them. The authors prepared the TCRbeta library with unique molecular identifiers. One entry per CDR3 protein results from TCRdb running MiXCR on the PCR reads. The sample yields around 400,000 distinct CDR3 sequences, 9.5% to 13% seen once. Sequenced here: PBMCs from the stem cell graft donor, sampled from the stem cell graft. The receptor was derived from a human donor who donated a stem cell graft to a child with acute myeloid leukemia. The V call is TRBV5-1, the J call TRBJ1-2, with D unclear. The CDR3 DNA follows: TGCGCCAGCAGCTTGGACGCAGGCGGCGGCTACACCTTC. Encoded protein: CASSLDAGGGYTF.